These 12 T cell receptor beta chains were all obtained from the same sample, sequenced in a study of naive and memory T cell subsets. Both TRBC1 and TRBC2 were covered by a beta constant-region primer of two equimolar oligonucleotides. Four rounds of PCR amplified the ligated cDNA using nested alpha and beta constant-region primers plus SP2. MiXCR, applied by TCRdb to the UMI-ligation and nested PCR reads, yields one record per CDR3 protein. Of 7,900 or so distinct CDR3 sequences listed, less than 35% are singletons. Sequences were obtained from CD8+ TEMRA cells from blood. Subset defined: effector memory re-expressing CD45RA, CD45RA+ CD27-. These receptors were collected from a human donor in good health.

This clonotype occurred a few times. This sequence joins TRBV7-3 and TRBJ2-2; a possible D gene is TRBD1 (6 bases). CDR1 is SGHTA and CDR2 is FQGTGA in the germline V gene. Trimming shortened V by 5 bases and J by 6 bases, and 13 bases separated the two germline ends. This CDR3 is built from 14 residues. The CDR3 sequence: CASSAQGNAGELFF. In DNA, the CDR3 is TGTGCCAGCAGCGCACAGGGTAACGCCGGGGAGCTGTTTTTT.

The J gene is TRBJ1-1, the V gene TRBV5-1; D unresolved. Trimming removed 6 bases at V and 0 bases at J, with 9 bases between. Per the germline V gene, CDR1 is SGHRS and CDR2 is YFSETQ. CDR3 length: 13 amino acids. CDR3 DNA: TGCGCCAGCAAGGTCGGGATGAACACTGAAGCTTTCTTT. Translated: CASKVGMNTEAFF.

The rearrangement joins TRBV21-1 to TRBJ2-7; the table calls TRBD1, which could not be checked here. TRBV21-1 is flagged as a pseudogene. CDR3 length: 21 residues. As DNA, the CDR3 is TGTGCCAGCAGCAAAGCGCCTTTGTTTTCAACGTTGGCAGGGGAAATCTACGAGCAGTACTTC. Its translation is CASSKAPLFSTLAGEIYEQYF.

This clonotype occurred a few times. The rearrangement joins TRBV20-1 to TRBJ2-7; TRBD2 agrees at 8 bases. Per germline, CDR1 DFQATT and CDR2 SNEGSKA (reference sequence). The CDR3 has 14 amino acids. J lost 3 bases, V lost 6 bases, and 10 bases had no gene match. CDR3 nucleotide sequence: TGCAGTGCAGGGGGACGAGCGGGAGACTACGAGCAGTACTTC. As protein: CSAGGRAGDYEQYF.

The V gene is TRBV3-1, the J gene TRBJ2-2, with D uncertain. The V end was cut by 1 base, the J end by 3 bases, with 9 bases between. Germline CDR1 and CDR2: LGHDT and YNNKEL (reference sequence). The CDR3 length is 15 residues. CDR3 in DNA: TGTGCCAGCAGCCAAGGGTGGGGTGACACCGGGGAGCTGTTTTTT. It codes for CASSQGWGDTGELFF.

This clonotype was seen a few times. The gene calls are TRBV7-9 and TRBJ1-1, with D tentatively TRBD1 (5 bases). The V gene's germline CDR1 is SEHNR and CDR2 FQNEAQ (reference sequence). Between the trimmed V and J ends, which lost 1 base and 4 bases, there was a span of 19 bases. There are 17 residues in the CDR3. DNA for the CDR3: TGTGCCAGCAGCTTAGGATTCCAGTGGGGGAAGGGCACTGAAGCTTTCTTT. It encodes CASSLGFQWGKGTEAFF.

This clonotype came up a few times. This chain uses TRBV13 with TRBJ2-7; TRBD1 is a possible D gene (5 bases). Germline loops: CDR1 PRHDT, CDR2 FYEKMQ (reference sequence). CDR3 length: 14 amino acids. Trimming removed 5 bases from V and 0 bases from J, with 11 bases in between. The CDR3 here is CASSPQQDSYEQYF. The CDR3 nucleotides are TGTGCCAGCAGCCCGCAACAGGACTCCTACGAGCAGTACTTC. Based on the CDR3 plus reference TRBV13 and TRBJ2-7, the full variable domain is AAGVIQSPRHLIKEKRETATLKCYPIPRHDTVYWYQQGPGQDPQFLISFYEKMQSDKGSIPDRFSAQQFSDYHSELNMSSLELGDSALYFCASSPQQDSYEQYFGPGTRLTVT.

CDR3 DNA sequence: TGCGCCAGCAGCTGGGGACAGGGCCGAGCAACTAATGAAAAACTGTTTTTT. Protein sequence: CASSWGQGRATNEKLFF. The chain couples TRBV5-1 to TRBJ1-4; 9 bases align to TRBD1. The germline V gene has CDR1 SGHRS and CDR2 YFSETQ. This CDR3 is built from 17 residues. The trim removed 3 bases at V and 0 bases at J, leaving 6 bases unmatched.

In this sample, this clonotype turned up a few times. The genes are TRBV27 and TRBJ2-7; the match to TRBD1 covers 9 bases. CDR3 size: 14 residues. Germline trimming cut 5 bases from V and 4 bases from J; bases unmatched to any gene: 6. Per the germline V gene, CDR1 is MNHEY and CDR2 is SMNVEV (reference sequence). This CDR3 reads CASSAGTGTYEQYF. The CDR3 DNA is TGTGCCAGCAGTGCAGGGACAGGGACTTACGAGCAGTACTTC.

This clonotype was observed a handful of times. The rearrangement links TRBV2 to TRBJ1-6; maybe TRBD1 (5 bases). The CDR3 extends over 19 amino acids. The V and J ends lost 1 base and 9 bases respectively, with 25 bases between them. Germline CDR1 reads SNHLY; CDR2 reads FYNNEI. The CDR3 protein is CASSEDSQGGEWGSSPLHF. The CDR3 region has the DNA TGTGCCAGCAGTGAAGATAGTCAGGGCGGAGAGTGGGGAAGTTCACCCCTCCACTTT.

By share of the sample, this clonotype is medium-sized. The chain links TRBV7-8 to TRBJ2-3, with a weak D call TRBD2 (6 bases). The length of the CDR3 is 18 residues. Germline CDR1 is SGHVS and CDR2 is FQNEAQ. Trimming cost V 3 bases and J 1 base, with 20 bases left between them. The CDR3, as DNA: TGTGCCAGCAGCTTCCCGGGACTCCAAAAGACTGGCACAGATACGCAGTATTTT. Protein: CASSFPGLQKTGTDTQYF.

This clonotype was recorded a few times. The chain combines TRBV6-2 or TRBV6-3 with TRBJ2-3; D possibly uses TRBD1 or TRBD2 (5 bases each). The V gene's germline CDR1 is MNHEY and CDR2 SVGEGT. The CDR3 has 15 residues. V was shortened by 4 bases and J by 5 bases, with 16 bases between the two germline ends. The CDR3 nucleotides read TGTGCCAGCAGTTTAACCGGGACCCTCGGAGATACGCAGTATTTT. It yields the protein CASSLTGTLGDTQYF.